The source of this TCR beta chain is a study of CD8 T cells in ankylosing spondylitis (dated by TCRdb to between 2016 and 2019). Regarding the study in general: T cell receptor beta repertoires were profiled in healthy donors and ankylosing spondylitis patients so that disease-linked TCR variants could be found. The full study cohort comprised 25 ankylosing spondylitis patients and roughly 110 healthy donors. Samples of peripheral blood were taken, and for ankylosing spondylitis patients, synovial fluid was collected as well.

General conclusions and limits of the study: Some TCR beta motif variants had previously been reported in synovial fluid and blood of reactive arthritis patients, which suggested common disease-initiation mechanisms. A CD8+ phenotype was shown by the disease-linked clones, which were found at relatively low frequencies in peripheral blood. According to the report, matched synovial fluid samples from ankylosing spondylitis patients were significantly enriched for the disease-linked clones. Blood from ankylosing spondylitis patients appeared to be characterized by a TCR beta motif made up of several highly homologous amino acid variants.

The germline V gene gives CDR1 as SQVTM and CDR2 as ANQGSEA. V lost 3 bases and J lost 7 bases; the stretch between them is 21 bases long. The CDR3 numbers 15 residues from cysteine through phenylalanine. Solely the CDR3 DNA is kept, with 45 bases framed from the first base. Details on this clonotype: Its antigen remains undetermined. Base qualities are not recorded, but no much larger clone differs from it by a single base.

The instrument was an Illumina HiSeq 2500. Quantitative 5'-RACE with molecular barcodes was used to prepare TCR beta libraries. Per the original workflow: Disease-linked TCR variants were identified with a new computational method built on a probabilistic model of VDJ rearrangement. TCRdb handled the public reads itself, with Q25 trimming in fastp and clone calling in MiXCR, and kept productive beta chains. Here each entry gathers all rows of one CDR3 protein and keeps the most common genes and DNA. Here the V and J calls rest on TCRdb's processing, not on the authors' analysis. This sample has around 540,000 distinct CDR3 sequences in its table, and roughly 13% of those were observed once. The leading ten clones occupy nearly 7% of the sample.

Sample: blood, either unsorted or a sorted T cell fraction (not recorded which). The sequence joins TRBV29-1 to TRBJ1-2, with the D gene not confidently named. This clonotype was sampled from a male donor with ankylosing spondylitis. The CDR3 protein sequence reads: CSVDAHPSYRGGYTF. The DNA is as follows: TGCAGCGTTGATGCACATCCAAGCTATCGTGGTGGCTACACCTTC.